The 8 T cell receptor beta chains presented below share a single source sample, sequenced in a study of cytomegalovirus exposure and HLA in healthy donors. 13 Jbeta primers and 60 Vbeta primers were used for the PCR. Profiling relied on immunoSEQ multiplex PCR, and the TCRdb table lists in-frame clones only, not all of them. The sample includes over 100,000 clones, about 61% of them seen just once. The sample was PBMCs. These receptors all stem from a young woman in good health and CMV-seronegative.

As DNA, the CDR3 is TGTGCCAGTAGTTCCCTCGTGAGACAGGGTGGATTTGGTGGTGAGCAGTTCTTC. It codes for CASSSLVRQGGFGGEQFF. The chain combines TRBV19 with TRBJ2-1; 7 positions agree with TRBD1. Germline V gene lookup returns CDR1 LNHDA and CDR2 SQIVND (reference sequence). The CDR3 contains 18 residues. The V gene end was trimmed by 5 bases and the J gene end by 9 bases; junction bases not matched to a gene: 22. The full variable domain, its missing parts supplied by reference TRBV19 and TRBJ2-1, is DGGITQSPKYLFRKEGQNVTLSCEQNLNHDAMYWYRQDPGQGLRLIYYSQIVNDFQKGDIAEGYSVSREKKESFPLTVTSAQKNPTAFYLCASSSLVRQGGFGGEQFFGPGTRLTVL.

The chain links TRBV7-2 to TRBJ1-1, with 8 bases matching TRBD1. Germline CDR1 and CDR2: SGHTA and FQGNSA. The CDR3 runs 18 residues. Losses at the gene ends were 1 base for V and 5 bases for J; bases not matched to a gene: 15. The CDR3 DNA sequence: TGTGCCAGCAGCTTAGAGGGTTCTGACAGGGGATTTTCGACTGAAGCTTTCTTT. Amino acid sequence: CASSLEGSDRGFSTEAFF.

The V call is TRBV11-1, the J call TRBJ2-5; TRBD2 agrees at 7 bases. Germline V CDR1 and CDR2: SGHAT, FQDESV (reference sequence). Trimming cost V 5 bases and J 5 bases; bases outside gene matches: 20. The CDR3 loop spans 18 amino acids. CDR3 in DNA: TGTGCCAGCAGCCGACTAGCCGCAGAGGTCCTCATCCGGGAGACCCAGTACTTC. Translation: CASSRLAAEVLIRETQYF.

V gene TRBV10-3 combines with J gene TRBJ2-3; TRBD2 matches 10 bases. The CDR3 has 15 amino acids. The V and J ends lost 4 bases and 0 bases, in that order; junction bases with no gene match: 1. CDR1 and CDR2 (germline): ENHRY, SYGVKD. CDR3 DNA: TGTGCCATCAGTGGGGGACTAGCGAGCACAGATACGCAGTATTTT. Translating gives CAISGGLASTDTQYF.

The chain has TRBV19 and TRBJ2-5, with D perhaps TRBD2 (5 bases). Germline V gene lookup returns CDR1 LNHDA and CDR2 SQIVND (reference sequence). The CDR3 covers 13 residues. V dropped 1 base and J dropped 6 bases, with 9 bases sitting between them. The DNA for the CDR3 is TGTGCCAGTAGTATAGTTGAGGGTCAGACCCAGTACTTC. Its translation is CASSIVEGQTQYF. Based on the CDR3 plus reference TRBV19 and TRBJ2-5, the full variable domain is DGGITQSPKYLFRKEGQNVTLSCEQNLNHDAMYWYRQDPGQGLRLIYYSQIVNDFQKGDIAEGYSVSREKKESFPLTVTSAQKNPTAFYLCASSIVEGQTQYFGPGTRLLVL.

The rearrangement uses TRBV6-5 and TRBJ2-5; a weak D match, TRBD2 (5 bases). The J call may be mistaken, given a closer DNA end match to TRBJ2-7. The CDR3 is made up of 15 amino acids. CDR1 and CDR2 from the germline V gene are MNHEY and SVGAGI. In DNA form, the CDR3 reads TGTGCCAGCAGTTACACCCCCGGGGTCTCCTACGAGCAGTACTTC. It translates to CASSYTPGVSYEQYF.

J is TRBJ2-7 and V is TRBV7-2; 7 nucleotides agree with TRBD2. This CDR3 has 15 residues. Germline V gives CDR1 SGHTA, CDR2 FQGNSA. V dropped 5 bases and J dropped 4; count of bases not matched to a gene: 11. As DNA, the CDR3 is TGTGCCAGCAGCGTAATAGCGGGCCGTGTTTACGAGCAGTACTTC. This codes for CASSVIAGRVYEQYF.

The chain uses TRBV7-2 and TRBJ2-5, with D tentatively TRBD2 (6 bases). V lost 5 bases, J lost 4 bases, and 14 bases lay in between. Germline CDR1 is SGHTA and CDR2 is FQGNSA. The CDR3 runs to 14 residues. DNA of the CDR3: TGTGCCAGCAGCCGTCCCGGGACTCGAGAGACCCAGTACTTC. This translates into CASSRPGTRETQYF. The entire variable domain, with the rest obtained from reference TRBV7-2 and TRBJ2-5, is as follows: GAGVSQSPSNKVTEKGKDVELRCDPISGHTALYWYRQSLGQGLEFLIYFQGNSAPDKSGLPSDRFSAERTGGSVSTLTIQRTQQEDSAVYLCASSRPGTRETQYFGPGTRLLVL.